This passage covers 32 T cell receptor beta chains from one sample sequenced in a study of blood T cell repertoires in COVID-19. Profiling relied on immunoSEQ multiplex PCR, and the TCRdb table lists in-frame clones only, not all of them. The sample carries 100,000 to 150,000 clones, roughly 80% recorded once. Sequencing was performed on peripheral blood. The receptor source for this set is a woman aged 45-65 years with acute or convalescent COVID-19.

The chain has TRBV25-1 and TRBJ1-4, with TRBD1 matching over 7 bases. V dropped 4 bases and J dropped 8; count of bases not matched to a gene: 4. The CDR3 extends over 13 amino acids. Germline V gives CDR1 MGHDK, CDR2 SYGVNS. As DNA, the CDR3 is TGTGCCAGCAGTGGCCAGGGGGGCGAAAAACTGTTTTTT. It specifies CASSGQGGEKLFF.

The V call is TRBV10-1, the J call TRBJ2-7, with D maybe TRBD2 (5 bases). This CDR3 has 16 amino acids. From germline, CDR1 is WNHNN and CDR2 SYGVQD (reference sequence). Trimming took 0 bases from V and 7 from J, leaving 19 bases between them. CDR3 residues: CASSESLGGYSGEQYF. CDR3 coding DNA: TGCGCCAGCAGTGAGTCGCTAGGTGGATATTCGGGGGAGCAGTACTTC.

J is TRBJ1-3 and V is TRBV19; D ambiguous. Germline-derived CDR1 and CDR2 are LNHDA and SQIVND (reference sequence). Trimming removed 2 bases at V and 4 bases at J, with 12 bases between. CDR3 length: 15 amino acids. CDR3 amino acids: CASSIPGVSGNTIYF. The DNA of the CDR3 is TGTGCCAGTAGTATACCGGGTGTCAGCGGAAACACCATATATTTT.

The rearrangement joins TRBV30 to TRBJ2-5, with a tentative D call TRBD2 (5 bases). CDR1 GTSNPN and CDR2 SVGIG come from the germline V gene (reference sequence). CDR3 length: 13 amino acids. Trimming took off 2 bases at V and 3 bases at J, with 10 bases between the two ends. CDR3 in DNA: TGTGCCTGGAGTACGGGGTGGAAAGAGACCCAGTACTTC. The encoded protein is CAWSTGWKETQYF.

This sequence joins TRBV5-6 and TRBJ1-6, with D possibly matching TRBD1 (5 bases). With 2 bases removed from V and 10 bases from J, the gap between germline ends came to 10 bases. Germline V lookup: CDR1 SGHDT, CDR2 YYEEEE. The CDR3 totals 13 residues. The CDR3 nucleotides are TGTGCCAGCAGCTTTAGGAGGGACTCACCCCTCCACTTT. This sequence encodes CASSFRRDSPLHF.

The rearrangement uses TRBV3-1 (or the pseudogene TRBV3-2) and TRBJ2-3; possibly TRBD2 for D (6 bases). There are 16 residues in the CDR3. V was cut by 4 bases and J by 2 bases, with 16 bases left in between. Germline loops: CDR1 LGHDT, CDR2 YNNKEL (reference sequence). The CDR3 DNA reads TGTGCCAGCAGCCGCACCTGGAGGGGCCCCACAGATACGCAGTATTTT. It translates to CASSRTWRGPTDTQYF.

The chain links TRBV10-1 to TRBJ1-1, with TRBD1 matching 9 bases. Germline CDR1 is WNHNN and CDR2 is SYGVQD (reference sequence). V was clipped by 3 bases and J by 7 bases; unmatched bases: 3. This CDR3 is 13 amino acids long. This CDR3 reads CASSDPGQGEAFF. CDR3 DNA: TGCGCCAGCAGTGACCCGGGACAGGGTGAAGCTTTCTTT.

This sequence joins TRBV5-1 and TRBJ1-4; unclear D gene. This CDR3 comprises 14 residues. The V gene's germline CDR1 is SGHRS and CDR2 YFSETQ. V lost 4 bases, J lost 0 bases, and 7 bases lay in between. This CDR3 reads CASSVTSTNEKLFF. The CDR3, as DNA: TGCGCCAGCAGCGTCACATCAACTAATGAAAAACTGTTTTTT. The complete variable domain, with remaining parts taken from reference TRBV5-1 and TRBJ1-4, reads KAGVTQTPRYLIKTRGQQVTLSCSPISGHRSVSWYQQTPGQGLQFLFEYFSETQRNKGNFPGRFSGRQFSNSRSEMNVSTLELGDSALYLCASSVTSTNEKLFFGSGTQLSVL.

V gene TRBV14 combines with J gene TRBJ1-2; TRBD1 aligns across 8 bases. The V segment lost 0 bases and the J segment 7 bases; nucleotides outside the gene matches: 7. The CDR3 has 15 amino acids. Germline CDR1 reads SGHDN; CDR2 reads FVKESK. As DNA, the CDR3 is TGTGCCAGCAGCCAAGATAACAGGGGGGTTACTGGCTACACCTTC. Its protein is CASSQDNRGVTGYTF.

The CDR3 DNA reads TGTGCCAGCAGTTCCCGTTCGTATGAGCAGTTCTTC. Translation gives CASSSRSYEQFF. V and J are TRBV27 and TRBJ2-1; D gene ambiguous. This CDR3 has 12 residues. V lost 4 bases and J 8 bases, leaving 9 bases between the germline ends. Germline CDR1 is MNHEY and CDR2 is SMNVEV (reference sequence).

The chain carries TRBV30 and TRBJ1-2, with 9 nucleotides matching TRBD1. Looked up from germline, CDR1 is GTSNPN and CDR2 is SVGIG (reference sequence). V shed 2 bases, J shed 6 bases, and the junction held 10 bases outside the gene matches. The CDR3 contains 15 residues. CDR3 residues: CAWSIGQGTTHGYTF. The CDR3 coding sequence is TGTGCCTGGAGTATTGGACAGGGGACGACCCATGGCTACACCTTC.

This clone turned up a few times. The chain carries TRBV5-1 and TRBJ2-3, with TRBD1 as a possible D gene (5 bases). The V end was cut by 0 bases, the J end by 6 bases, with 8 bases between. Germline-derived CDR1 and CDR2 are SGHRS and YFSETQ. The CDR3 has 13 amino acids. The chain's CDR3 is CASSLGGHDTQYF. In DNA, the CDR3 is TGCGCCAGCAGCTTGGGGGGCCATGATACGCAGTATTTT.

This sequence joins TRBV10-3 and TRBJ1-2, with D unclear. Germline assignment: CDR1 ENHRY and CDR2 SYGVKD. This CDR3 is built from 13 residues. V was cut by 4 bases and J by 4 bases, with 10 bases left in between. The DNA of the CDR3 is TGTGCCATCAGTGTTTCCGAGGGCTATGGCTACACCTTC. Translation: CAISVSEGYGYTF.

This clone showed up just once. V and J are TRBV7-8 and TRBJ2-2, with D hard to call. Per the germline V gene, CDR1 is SGHVS and CDR2 is FQNEAQ. The CDR3 sequence is 15 residues long. V shed 2 bases and J shed 0 bases, with 7 bases lying between them. CDR3 sequence: CASSLNAANTGELFF. The CDR3, as DNA: TGTGCCAGCAGCTTAAACGCGGCGAACACCGGGGAGCTGTTTTTT.

The genes are TRBV20-1 and TRBJ2-7, with D possibly being TRBD1 (6 bases). Looked up from germline, CDR1 is DFQATT and CDR2 is SNEGSKA (reference sequence). Trimming took 3 bases from V and 2 from J, leaving 20 bases between them. The CDR3 runs 16 residues. CDR3 sequence reads: CSASRAPGQVTYEQYF. The CDR3 nucleotides are TGCAGTGCTAGTAGGGCACCGGGACAAGTCACCTACGAGCAGTACTTC.

The chain combines TRBV27 with TRBJ1-5; 8 nucleotides agree with TRBD1. The trim removed 5 bases at V and 5 bases at J, leaving 8 bases unmatched. From germline, CDR1 is MNHEY and CDR2 SMNVEV (reference sequence). This CDR3 has 15 residues. CDR3 protein: CASSPSTGEDQPQHF. CDR3 bases: TGTGCCAGCAGTCCATCGACAGGGGAAGATCAGCCCCAGCATTTT.

CDR3 sequence reads: CASSQLTGAGNTIYF. The CDR3 DNA sequence: TGTGCCAGCAGCCAACTTACAGGGGCTGGAAACACCATATATTTT. The rearrangement joins TRBV3-1 (or the pseudogene TRBV3-2) to TRBJ1-3; 7 positions agree with TRBD1. Germline V gene data show CDR1 as LGHDT and CDR2 as YNNKEL (reference sequence). There are 15 residues in the CDR3. V lost 2 bases, J lost 2 bases, and 3 bases stayed unmatched.

The rearrangement links TRBV19 to TRBJ2-1; the match to TRBD1 covers 8 bases. The CDR3 runs 15 residues. The germline V gene encodes CDR1 LNHDA and CDR2 SQIVND (reference sequence). Trimming at V came to 6 bases and at J to 4 bases, leaving 8 bases not matched to a gene. The CDR3 region is CASRDGQGGYNEQFF. The CDR3 region has the DNA TGTGCCAGTAGGGACGGACAGGGCGGTTACAATGAGCAGTTCTTC.

V gene TRBV27 combines with J gene TRBJ2-3, with a tentative D call TRBD1 (6 bases). The germline V and J ends were trimmed by 3 bases and 2 bases, with 9 bases remaining between them. CDR1 and CDR2 from the germline V gene are MNHEY and SMNVEV (reference sequence). The CDR3 is 14 residues long. Here the CDR3 reads CASSFRDITDTQYF. CDR3 DNA: TGTGCCAGCAGTTTCAGGGACATCACAGATACGCAGTATTTT.

The chain carries TRBV6-5 and TRBJ2-1; D not resolved. Trimming took off 11 bases at V and 2 bases at J, with 7 bases between the two ends. Looked up from germline, CDR1 is MNHEY and CDR2 is SVGAGI. CDR3 length: 11 amino acids. The CDR3 nucleotides read TGTGCCTCCTCCCCCTACAATGAGCAGTTCTTC. Encoded protein: CASSPYNEQFF.

In regard to this clone: Other DNA sequences from this sample encode an identical CDR3 as well. The J gene is TRBJ1-1, the V gene TRBV5-1; D remains unclear. CDR1 SGHRS and CDR2 YFSETQ come from the germline V gene. The CDR3 consists of 14 residues. Trimming pared 4 bases from V and 1 base from J, leaving 11 bases between. The CDR3 here is CASSLDPGNTEAFF. CDR3 nucleotide sequence: TGCGCCAGCAGCCTGGACCCAGGGAACACTGAAGCTTTCTTT. The whole variable domain, filled in from reference TRBV5-1 and TRBJ1-1, reads KAGVTQTPRYLIKTRGQQVTLSCSPISGHRSVSWYQQTPGQGLQFLFEYFSETQRNKGNFPGRFSGRQFSNSRSEMNVSTLELGDSALYLCASSLDPGNTEAFFGQGTRLTVV.

The CDR3 coding sequence is TGCAGCGTCGGACAGGGGGCCAACTATGGCTACACCTTC. The encoded protein is CSVGQGANYGYTF. V usage is TRBV29-1 and J usage is TRBJ1-2, with 11 positions matching TRBD1. The CDR3 runs 13 residues. Germline V gene data show CDR1 as SQVTM and CDR2 as ANQGSEA. The ends lost 6 bases at V and 2 bases at J; junction bases unmatched: 2.

This clone was detected once. This sample also contains other DNA sequences that code for the same CDR3. The chain is built from TRBV9 and TRBJ1-1; 9 bases line up with TRBD1. Per the germline V gene, CDR1 is SGDLS and CDR2 is YYNGEE. V was clipped by 4 bases and J by 4 bases; unmatched bases: 2. The CDR3 covers 13 residues. CDR3 nucleotide sequence: TGTGCCAGCAGCATGACAGGGGGCACTGAAGCTTTCTTT. This gives the protein CASSMTGGTEAFF.

The CDR3 protein is CAISEAGGSYNEQFF. CDR3 nucleotides: TGTGCCATCAGTGAGGCAGGGGGCTCCTACAATGAGCAGTTCTTC. This chain links TRBV10-3 with TRBJ2-1; 7 positions agree with TRBD1. Unmatched junction bases numbered 1, after V lost 2 bases and J lost 0 bases. The CDR3 is 15 residues long. The V gene's germline CDR1 is ENHRY and CDR2 SYGVKD.

Remarks on this clone: A much larger clone lies a single base off, so this may be a read error. The same CDR3 arises from other DNA sequences in this sample as well. The gene calls are TRBV3-1 (or the pseudogene TRBV3-2) and TRBJ1-1; 8 bases match TRBD1. V gave up 6 bases and J gave up 4 bases; unmatched junction bases: 4. The CDR3 is 13 residues long. Per the germline V gene, CDR1 is LGHDT and CDR2 is YNNKEL (reference sequence). In nucleotides, the CDR3 is TGTGCCAGCAGTAGAACAGGGGGCACTGAAGCTTTCTTT. Encoded protein: CASSRTGGTEAFF.

This clone was detected once. V gene TRBV5-4 combines with J gene TRBJ1-6, with 9 bases matching TRBD1. The CDR3 is 14 amino acids. In germline, CDR1 is SGHNT, CDR2 YYREEE (reference sequence). Germline trimming cut 3 bases from V and 11 bases from J; bases unmatched to any gene: 6. The DNA for the CDR3 is TGTGCCAGCAGCTACGGGACAGGGATCCCACCCCTCCACTTT. Its translation is CASSYGTGIPPLHF.

In its sample, this clone was seen a few times. The chain recombines TRBV7-9 with TRBJ1-4; possible D gene TRBD1, 6 bases. V was trimmed by 5 bases and J by 7 bases, leaving 17 bases between them. This CDR3 has 15 amino acids. Germline assignment: CDR1 SEHNR and CDR2 FQNEAQ (reference sequence). CDR3 nucleotide sequence: TGTGCCAGCAGCCGTTCTACAGGGAGGGGTGAAAAACTGTTTTTT. Its protein product is CASSRSTGRGEKLFF.

This chain uses TRBV30 with TRBJ2-1, with 8 bases matching TRBD2. The CDR3 contains 15 residues. Looked up from germline, CDR1 is GTSNPN and CDR2 is SVGIG (reference sequence). The junction had 7 bases not matched to a gene; V was cut back by 0 bases and J by 6 bases. CDR3 protein: CAWSVEAGDLNEQFF. The DNA for the CDR3 is TGTGCCTGGAGTGTTGAAGCGGGGGACCTCAATGAGCAGTTCTTC.

V usage is TRBV4-1 and J usage is TRBJ1-4, with D perhaps matching TRBD1 (6 bases). V was clipped by 0 bases and J by 3 bases, with 11 bases between them. This CDR3 is 16 amino acids long. Germline values: CDR1 MGHRA, CDR2 YSYEKL. Here the CDR3 DNA reads TGCGCCAGCAGCCAAGATAGGGGACAATCTAATGAAAAACTGTTTTTT. Its protein is CASSQDRGQSNEKLFF.

V and J are TRBV11-2 and TRBJ1-3, with D possibly TRBD1 on 6 matching bases. Per germline, CDR1 SGHAT and CDR2 FQNNGV. Trimming cost V 5 bases and J 4 bases, with 12 bases left between them. This CDR3 has 14 amino acids. CDR3 region: CASSPGAVGNTIYF. Here the CDR3 DNA reads TGTGCCAGCAGCCCAGGGGCGGTAGGAAACACCATATATTTT.

The chain recombines TRBV7-4 with TRBJ2-5; D possibly corresponds to TRBD2 (6 bases). CDR1 and CDR2 from the germline V gene are SGHVT and SQSDAQ. Trimming stripped 1 base from V and 5 bases from J, with 11 bases between. The CDR3 has 14 residues. CDR3 protein: CASSLGTGVETQYF. The CDR3 nucleotides read TGTGCCAGCAGCTTAGGAACGGGGGTGGAGACCCAGTACTTC.

The genes are TRBV5-1 and TRBJ2-1; TRBD2 aligns across 8 bases. CDR1 is SGHRS and CDR2 is YFSETQ in the germline V gene. V gave up 2 bases and J gave up 5 bases; unmatched junction bases: 3. This CDR3 has 14 residues. CDR3 in amino acids: CASSFSGVHNEQFF. The CDR3 DNA follows: TGCGCCAGCAGCTTTAGCGGGGTCCACAATGAGCAGTTCTTC. Combining the CDR3 with reference TRBV5-1 and TRBJ2-1 gives the whole variable domain KAGVTQTPRYLIKTRGQQVTLSCSPISGHRSVSWYQQTPGQGLQFLFEYFSETQRNKGNFPGRFSGRQFSNSRSEMNVSTLELGDSALYLCASSFSGVHNEQFFGPGTRLTVL.